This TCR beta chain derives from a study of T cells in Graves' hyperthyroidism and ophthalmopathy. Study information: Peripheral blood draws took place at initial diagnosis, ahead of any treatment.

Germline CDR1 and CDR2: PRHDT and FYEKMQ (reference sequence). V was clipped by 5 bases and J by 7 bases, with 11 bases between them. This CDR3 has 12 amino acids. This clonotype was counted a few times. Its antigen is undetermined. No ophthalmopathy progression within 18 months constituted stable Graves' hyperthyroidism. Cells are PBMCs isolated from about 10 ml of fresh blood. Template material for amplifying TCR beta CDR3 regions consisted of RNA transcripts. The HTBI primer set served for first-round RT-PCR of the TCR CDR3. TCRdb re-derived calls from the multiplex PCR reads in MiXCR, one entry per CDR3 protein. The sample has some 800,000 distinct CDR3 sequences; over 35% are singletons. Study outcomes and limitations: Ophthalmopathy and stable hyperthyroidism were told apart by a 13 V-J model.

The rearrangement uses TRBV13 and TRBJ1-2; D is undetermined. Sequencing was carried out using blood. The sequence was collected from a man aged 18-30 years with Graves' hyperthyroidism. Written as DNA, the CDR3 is TGTGCCAGCAGCGGGAGGTTAGGTGGCTACACCTTC. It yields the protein CASSGRLGGYTF.